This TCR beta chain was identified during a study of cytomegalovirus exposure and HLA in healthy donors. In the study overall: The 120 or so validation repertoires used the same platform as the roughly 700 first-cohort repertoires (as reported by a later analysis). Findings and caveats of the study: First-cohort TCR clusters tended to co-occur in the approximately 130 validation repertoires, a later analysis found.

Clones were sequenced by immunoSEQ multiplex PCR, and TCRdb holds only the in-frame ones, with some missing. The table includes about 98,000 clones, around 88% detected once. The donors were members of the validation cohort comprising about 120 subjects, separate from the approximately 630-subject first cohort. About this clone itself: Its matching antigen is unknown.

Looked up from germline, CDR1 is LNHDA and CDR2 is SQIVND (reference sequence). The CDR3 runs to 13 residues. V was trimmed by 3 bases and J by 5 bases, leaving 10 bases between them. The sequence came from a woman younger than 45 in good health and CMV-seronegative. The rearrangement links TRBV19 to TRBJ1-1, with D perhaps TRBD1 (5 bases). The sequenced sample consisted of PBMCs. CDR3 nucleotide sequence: TGTGCCAGTAGTATCTGGGGGGAAACTGAAGCTTTCTTT. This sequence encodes CASSIWGETEAFF.